This TCR beta chain stems from a study of vaccination and CD4 T cells after COVID-19. Study context: With a range of 35 to 161, the median interval from diagnosis to drawing post-COVID samples was approximately 100 days. The stimulating agents, overlapping spike peptides, came from SARS-CoV-2, HCoV-NL63, HCoV-OC43 and HCoV-229E.

Noted treatment: roughly 10-day PBMC culture with coronavirus spike peptide pools or control peptides (ViraFEST assay). CD4+ T lymphocytes from the unexposed donor were collected before the COVID-19 pandemic (2011-2018). Cultured CD4+ T cells had their DNA profiled by the Oncomine TCR Beta short-read assay. TCRdb passed the PCR reads through MiXCR, listing each CDR3 protein once. The data hold roughly 3,400 distinct CDR3 sequences, with about 24% observed a single time. V was shortened by 8 bases and J by 4 bases, with 11 bases between the two germline ends. This CDR3 has 12 residues. From germline, CDR1 is MDHEN and CDR2 SYDVKM. The sample holds a few counts of this clonotype. No antigen is known for it.

The clonotype was recovered from a human donor in good health. The chain combines TRBV28 with TRBJ1-2, with D tentatively TRBD1 (5 bases). Input material: CD4+ T cells from blood, cultured in vitro. The CDR3 coding sequence is TGTGCCAGCCTGGGACGGCCCTATGGCTACACCTTC. This encodes CASLGRPYGYTF.